Given below is one T cell receptor beta chain in context. The data were taken from a study of blood T cell repertoires in COVID-19. About the study: Samples taken during acute and convalescent COVID-19 were collected in the United States, Italy and Spain. From T cells, B-cell-depleted T cells, or PBMCs came the material, which was cDNA or gDNA.

Original processing methods: Nucleated cell counts were estimated from reference gene primer amplification. TCRdb's copy holds only in-frame clones and misses some; the assay was immunoSEQ multiplex PCR. That table is the source of V, J and clone size, and D and trimming were worked out from the DNA. The repertoire holds 85,000 to 100,000 clones, with approximately 84% as singletons. Germline CDR1 LNHNV, CDR2 YYDKDF (reference sequence). CDR3 length: 16 residues. Between the trimmed V and J ends, which lost 0 bases and 3 bases, there was a span of 12 bases. This sequence joins TRBV15 and TRBJ1-3; D unresolved. The sequence derives from a human donor in a cohort sampled during active COVID-19. The specimen was peripheral blood. CDR3 nucleotides: TGTGCCACCAGCAGAGACTATTTCGGGGATGGAAACACCATATATTTT. Its translation: CATSRDYFGDGNTIYF.